Listed here are 27 T cell receptor beta chains from one sample, sequenced in a study of blood T cell repertoires in COVID-19 (dated by TCRdb to 2018 to 2021). Libraries were made using the immunoSEQ multiplex PCR assay. Sourced from immuneACCESS, this table was stored by TCRdb with only in-frame sequences that have V and J called. A share of the clones is absent; for the studies checked, an unresolved V gene accounts for under half, and the remainder has no known explanation. This sample lists more than 110,000 clones; roughly 84% were detected once. The leading ten clones occupy 4% of the sample. The sequenced material came from peripheral blood. The receptors shown here come from a woman aged 60-75 years with acute or convalescent COVID-19.

The V and J genes are TRBV30 and TRBJ2-3; tentatively, D is TRBD1 (8 bases). The CDR3 covers 15 residues. V was clipped by 3 bases and J by 4 bases, with 17 bases between them. CDR1 and CDR2 (germline): GTSNPN, SVGIG (reference sequence). CDR3 DNA sequence: TGTGCCTGGAGGCTACAGGGGGGGTCGGCAGATACGCAGTATTTT. It is translated as CAWRLQGGSADTQYF.

The chain couples TRBV10-3 to TRBJ2-5; D may be TRBD2 (6 bases). Trimming cost V 4 bases and J 3 bases, with 9 bases left between them. The germline V gene encodes CDR1 ENHRY and CDR2 SYGVKD. CDR3 size: 13 residues. The CDR3 here is CAISVVAEETQYF. CDR3 DNA sequence: TGTGCCATCAGTGTTGTAGCGGAAGAGACCCAGTACTTC.

This clone has more than one count but fewer than ten. The chain links TRBV21-1 to TRBJ2-5; the DNA was not compared with TRBD2, the D call given in the table. TRBV21-1 is a pseudogene. The length of the CDR3 is 16 residues. The CDR3 sequence: CASSKVGFGEAETQYF. Written as DNA, the CDR3 is TGTGCCAGCAGCAAAGTAGGATTCGGGGAGGCGGAGACCCAGTACTTC.

This clone was seen a handful of times. The CDR3 DNA reads as TGCGCCAGCAGCTTAACGGGAGCCGGGGAGACCCAGTACTTC. Translation gives CASSLTGAGETQYF. The chain uses TRBV5-1 and TRBJ2-5, with D possibly being TRBD2 (6 bases). V was pared by 2 bases and J by 5 bases, with 13 bases between. CDR1 is SGHRS, CDR2 YFSETQ, per germline. CDR3 length equals 14 residues.

This clone was seen only a few times. The chain employs TRBV28 and TRBJ2-3; TRBD1 agrees at 7 bases. There are 15 residues in the CDR3. The J segment lost 4 bases and the V segment lost 5 bases, leaving 9 bases of the junction unmatched. Germline V CDR1 and CDR2: MDHEN, SYDVKM. The DNA of the CDR3 is TGTGCCAGCAGTCAAGACAGGGCGAATGCAGATACGCAGTATTTT. This codes for CASSQDRANADTQYF.

This rearrangement joins TRBV6-1 to TRBJ2-4, with D tentatively TRBD2 (5 bases). Trimming left V 3 bases short and J 4 bases short, with 10 bases between. The CDR3 is 14 residues long. Per the germline V gene, CDR1 is MNHNS and CDR2 is SASEGT. The CDR3 is CASSDKSGKNIQYF. CDR3 nucleotide sequence: TGTGCCAGCAGTGACAAATCGGGGAAAAACATTCAGTACTTC.

This chain joins TRBV5-1 and TRBJ2-2; tentative D call: TRBD2 (6 bases). From germline, CDR1 is SGHRS and CDR2 YFSETQ. The CDR3 is 15 residues long. V was trimmed by 1 base and J by 0 bases, leaving 7 bases between them. CDR3 region: CASSLTSTNTGELFF. CDR3 nucleotides: TGCGCCAGCAGCTTGACTAGCACGAACACCGGGGAGCTGTTTTTT. The whole variable domain, filled in from reference TRBV5-1 and TRBJ2-2, reads KAGVTQTPRYLIKTRGQQVTLSCSPISGHRSVSWYQQTPGQGLQFLFEYFSETQRNKGNFPGRFSGRQFSNSRSEMNVSTLELGDSALYLCASSLTSTNTGELFFGEGSRLTVL.

The chain joins TRBV24-1 to TRBJ2-7; maybe TRBD2 (5 bases). Germline V gene sequence: CDR1 KGHDR, CDR2 SFDVKD. Trimming removed 7 bases at V and 5 bases at J, with 14 bases between. This CDR3 spans 13 amino acids. The chain's CDR3 is CATSETGRDEQYF. The CDR3 bases are TGTGCCACCAGCGAGACCGGGCGGGACGAGCAGTACTTC.

J is TRBJ2-7 and V is TRBV14; tentatively, D is TRBD2 (6 bases). Germline V lookup: CDR1 SGHDN, CDR2 FVKESK. The CDR3 sequence is 15 residues long. Trimming removed 4 bases from V and 3 bases from J, with 16 bases in between. The CDR3 loop is CASSPQDSGLYEQYF. The CDR3 region has the DNA TGTGCCAGCAGCCCCCAGGATAGCGGACTCTACGAGCAGTACTTC.

The V call is TRBV6-5, the J call TRBJ1-3, with TRBD1 as a possible D gene (5 bases). The CDR3 runs to 15 residues. With 6 bases removed from V and 0 bases from J, the gap between germline ends came to 12 bases. Per germline, CDR1 MNHEY and CDR2 SVGAGI. The DNA for the CDR3 is TGTGCCAGCAGACAACAGGCGACCTCTGGAAACACCATATATTTT. Translating gives CASRQQATSGNTIYF.

The chain joins TRBV10-3 to TRBJ1-2; 9 bases map to TRBD1. With V trimmed by 6 bases and J by 2 bases, 7 bases remained unmatched. The germline V gene has CDR1 ENHRY and CDR2 SYGVKD. The CDR3 is 15 residues long. CDR3 residues: CAIRRQGVENYGYTF. The CDR3 DNA sequence: TGTGCCATCAGACGACAGGGGGTGGAAAACTATGGCTACACCTTC.

Note on this clone: Here the CDR3 omits its conserved ending phenylalanine or tryptophan, so a read error is the likely source. The limits of the CDR3 on the DNA are not certain, so only TCRdb's listed CDR3 is given. The chain joins TRBV19 to TRBJ2-3; the table's D call of TRBD1 was not tested on the DNA. Germline V CDR1 and CDR2: LNHDA, SQIVND (reference sequence). The CDR3 is 13 amino acids in total, end residues counted. CDR3 protein: CASSPIQGRGIGI.

The chain employs TRBV7-2 and TRBJ2-7; 11 nucleotides line up with TRBD2. CDR3 size: 15 residues. Germline-derived CDR1 and CDR2 are SGHTA and FQGNSA. V was pared by 5 bases and J by 4 bases, with 7 bases of the junction left unmatched. CDR3 amino acids: CASSVTGTSGYEQYF. The CDR3 bases are TGTGCCAGCAGCGTTACCGGGACTAGCGGATACGAGCAGTACTTC. Drawing the rest from reference TRBV7-2 and TRBJ2-7, the complete variable domain is GAGVSQSPSNKVTEKGKDVELRCDPISGHTALYWYRQSLGQGLEFLIYFQGNSAPDKSGLPSDRFSAERTGGSVSTLTIQRTQQEDSAVYLCASSVTGTSGYEQYFGPGTRLTVT.

The chain couples TRBV18 to TRBJ1-1; tentative D call: TRBD1 (6 bases). Germline V gene data show CDR1 as KGHSH and CDR2 as LQKENI. V lost 6 bases, J lost 5 bases, and 28 bases lay in between. The CDR3 spans 18 residues. Here the CDR3 reads CASSTTGFSGGRWTEAFF. Here the CDR3 DNA reads TGTGCCAGCTCCACCACCGGGTTCAGCGGGGGGCGCTGGACTGAAGCTTTCTTT.

The chain recombines TRBV29-1 with TRBJ2-7, with TRBD1 identical over 8 bases. After removal of 6 bases from V and 3 bases from J, the junction contained 7 bases not matched to a gene. Germline V gene data show CDR1 as SQVTM and CDR2 as ANQGSEA. CDR3 size: 13 residues. The CDR3 sequence: CSVKTGQDYEQYF. The CDR3 DNA reads as TGCAGCGTGAAAACGGGACAGGACTACGAGCAGTACTTC.

The chain has TRBV4-1 and TRBJ2-1; 9 bases line up with TRBD2. V shed 4 bases and J 4 bases; nucleotides not matched to a gene: 5. Looked up from germline, CDR1 is MGHRA and CDR2 is YSYEKL. The CDR3 loop spans 15 amino acids. The CDR3 DNA reads TGCGCCAGCAGCCTCCCTAGCGGGGATTACAATGAGCAGTTCTTC. Translated: CASSLPSGDYNEQFF.

The chain carries TRBV19 and TRBJ1-1; possibly TRBD1 for D (5 bases). CDR3 length: 16 residues. Germline-derived CDR1 and CDR2 are LNHDA and SQIVND (reference sequence). The V and J ends lost 6 bases and 1 base respectively, with 18 bases between them. CDR3 nucleotides: TGTGCCAGTAGCCCCGCAGGGATTAGATCGAACACTGAAGCTTTCTTT. Protein sequence: CASSPAGIRSNTEAFF.

J is TRBJ1-6 and V is TRBV11-3, with D unresolved. The CDR3 is 16 residues long. Between the trimmed V and J ends, which lost 0 bases and 1 base, there was a span of 7 bases. The germline V gene encodes CDR1 SGHNT and CDR2 YENEEA. The CDR3, as DNA: TGTGCCAGCAGCTTAGAGCCGGGTTCCTATAATTCACCCCTCCACTTT. Its protein product is CASSLEPGSYNSPLHF.

This chain connects TRBV1 to TRBJ1-5; the table's D gene call, TRBD1, was not cross checked with the DNA. TRBV1 is listed as a pseudogene. The CDR3 spans 12 residues. The CDR3 bases are TGCACCAGCAGCCACAACAATCAGCCCCAGCATTTT. Its protein product is CTSSHNNQPQHF.

In its sample, this clone was seen a few times. The rearrangement uses TRBV6-5 and TRBJ2-6; maybe TRBD1 (5 bases). Germline V gene lookup returns CDR1 MNHEY and CDR2 SVGAGI. The V and J ends lost 2 bases and 1 base respectively, with 6 bases between them. The CDR3 spans 15 residues. CDR3 in amino acids: CASSYDRSGANVLTF. Here the CDR3 DNA reads TGTGCCAGCAGTTACGACAGATCTGGGGCCAACGTCCTGACTTTC.

This sequence joins TRBV7-8 and TRBJ1-4, with 9 bases aligning to TRBD1. Germline CDR1 SGHVS, CDR2 FQNEAQ. The V gene end was trimmed by 4 bases and the J gene end by 8 bases; junction bases not matched to a gene: 8. This CDR3 is 15 amino acids long. CDR3 nucleotide sequence: TGTGCCAGCAGCTGGACAGGGGCCCTTGGGGAAAAACTGTTTTTT. It codes for CASSWTGALGEKLFF.

This clone is a singleton in its sample. The V and J genes are TRBV4-2 and TRBJ2-4; 13 positions agree with TRBD2. Trimming removed 4 bases from V and 5 bases from J; junction bases left unmatched: 5. CDR1 is LGHNA, CDR2 YNFKEQ, per germline. This CDR3 has 16 residues. The CDR3 sequence: CASSRTSGRVENIQYF. The CDR3 DNA reads TGTGCCAGCAGCCGGACTAGCGGGAGAGTGGAAAACATTCAGTACTTC.

The V gene is TRBV28, the J gene TRBJ1-5; 7 bases are shared with TRBD1. After removal of 3 bases from V and 2 bases from J, the junction contained 13 bases not matched to a gene. The CDR3 length is 18 residues. Germline lookup yields CDR1 MDHEN and CDR2 SYDVKM. CDR3 in amino acids: CASSFTPTTGRRNQPQHF. CDR3 nucleotides: TGTGCCAGCAGTTTCACGCCGACGACAGGGAGGCGCAATCAGCCCCAGCATTTT.

This sequence joins TRBV7-5 and TRBJ2-7; the table's D call, TRBD2, has no DNA check behind it. TRBV7-5 is a pseudogene. The CDR3 runs 17 residues. CDR3 bases: TGTGCCAGAAGCTTGATGGGTCGGGGACTAGGCCCTAGCGAGCAGTACTTC. As protein: CARSLMGRGLGPSEQYF.

The gene calls are TRBV9 and TRBJ2-3, with 7 positions matching TRBD2. This CDR3 spans 15 amino acids. Germline loops: CDR1 SGDLS, CDR2 YYNGEE. J gave up 2 bases and V 2 bases, and 5 bases lay outside the gene matches. CDR3 sequence: CASSVAAGYTDTQYF. CDR3 DNA sequence: TGTGCCAGCAGCGTCGCAGCGGGATACACAGATACGCAGTATTTT.

This clone was counted a single time. The rearrangement links TRBV28 to TRBJ1-1; 9 bases are a match to TRBD1. Germline V gene data show CDR1 as MDHEN and CDR2 as SYDVKM. Trimming cost V 5 bases and J 11 bases; bases outside gene matches: 12. The CDR3 has 14 residues. The CDR3 coding sequence is TGTGCCAGCAGTCTGCTTAAGGACAGGGGAAAGGCTTTCTTT. Residues: CASSLLKDRGKAFF.

The DNA of the CDR3 is TGTGCCAGCAGTTCCGAAGCGGGAGGGGTCTGGGAGCAGTACTTC. Its translation: CASSSEAGGVWEQYF. The gene calls are TRBV28 and TRBJ2-7; 10 positions match TRBD2. With V trimmed by 4 bases and J by 7 bases, 10 bases remained unmatched. The CDR3 sequence is 15 residues long. Per the germline V gene, CDR1 is MDHEN and CDR2 is SYDVKM. Full variable domain (missing parts from reference TRBV28 and TRBJ2-7): DVKVTQSSRYLVKRTGEKVFLECVQDMDHENMFWYRQDPGLGLRLIYFSYDVKMKEKGDIPEGYSVSREKKERFSLILESASTNQTSMYLCASSSEAGGVWEQYFGPGTRLTVT.